The 11 T cell receptor beta chains given below trace back to one sample, sequenced in a study of OX40 agonist ivuxolimab in advanced cancers. Using immunoSEQ multiplex PCR, the repertoire was profiled, and TCRdb retains in-frame clones only, with some absent. The sample holds just over 50,000 clones, about 78% seen once. Sample: CD4+ or CD8+ T cells sorted from blood, taken in a trial of the OX40 agonist ivuxolimab. These receptors came from an adult with an advanced solid tumor such as melanoma, head and neck, liver or kidney cancer.

The chain recombines TRBV6-5 with TRBJ2-5; TRBD1 agrees at 8 bases. J was trimmed by 2 bases and V by 7 bases; bases with no gene match: 9. The CDR3 contains 15 residues. Germline CDR1 MNHEY, CDR2 SVGAGI. The CDR3 DNA sequence: TGTGCCAGCAACTTCAGGGGGCGCGGGCAAGAGACCCAGTACTTC. Translating gives CASNFRGRGQETQYF.

V is TRBV6-1 and J is TRBJ1-5, with 8 bases that match TRBD1. The CDR3 has 14 residues. Per germline, CDR1 MNHNS and CDR2 SASEGT. V shed 10 bases and J 7 bases; nucleotides not matched to a gene: 12. The CDR3 here is CATQTGDGVQPQHF. CDR3 sequence (DNA): TGTGCCACCCAGACAGGGGATGGAGTGCAGCCCCAGCATTTT.

The rearrangement joins TRBV6-5 to TRBJ2-3, with 11 bases matching TRBD2. CDR1 is MNHEY and CDR2 is SVGAGI in the germline V gene. Trimming removed 0 bases from V and 8 bases from J; junction bases left unmatched: 4. This CDR3 comprises 15 residues. This chain's CDR3 is CASSYSGLAGGTQYF. The CDR3 DNA sequence: TGTGCCAGCAGTTACTCGGGGCTAGCGGGAGGTACGCAGTATTTT.

Here the CDR3 reads CAWRPTGGNTEAFF. In DNA form, the CDR3 reads TGTGCCTGGAGGCCGACAGGTGGGAACACTGAAGCTTTCTTT. This chain links TRBV30 with TRBJ1-1; tentative D call: TRBD1 (6 bases). There are 14 residues in the CDR3. V gave up 3 bases and J gave up 1 base, with 12 bases separating them. CDR1 is GTSNPN and CDR2 is SVGIG in the germline V gene (reference sequence).

This chain uses TRBV18 with TRBJ2-1; D not resolved. The germline V gene has CDR1 KGHSH and CDR2 LQKENI. V was clipped by 4 bases and J by 5 bases, with 12 bases between them. The CDR3 runs to 14 residues. As DNA, the CDR3 is TGTGCCAGCTCACGCTCCCGGGCCGACAATGAGCAGTTCTTC. Translating it yields CASSRSRADNEQFF.

The chain has TRBV6-5 and TRBJ2-2; 8 bases are a match to TRBD1. Germline assignment: CDR1 MNHEY and CDR2 SVGAGI. V was pared by 2 bases and J by 4 bases, with 3 bases of the junction left unmatched. This CDR3 contains 15 residues. Written as DNA, the CDR3 is TGTGCCAGCAGTTACCTGGGACAGGCCACCGGGGAGCTGTTTTTT. It encodes CASSYLGQATGELFF.

This clone was seen only once. This sequence joins TRBV5-1 and TRBJ2-7, with TRBD1 matching over 9 bases. Per the germline V gene, CDR1 is SGHRS and CDR2 is YFSETQ. This CDR3 region has 12 residues. Unmatched junction bases numbered 1, after V lost 3 bases and J lost 6 bases. The chain's CDR3 is CASSWGQGEQYF. The CDR3 DNA sequence: TGCGCCAGCAGCTGGGGACAGGGCGAGCAGTACTTC. The variable domain in full, completed from reference TRBV5-1 and TRBJ2-7, reads KAGVTQTPRYLIKTRGQQVTLSCSPISGHRSVSWYQQTPGQGLQFLFEYFSETQRNKGNFPGRFSGRQFSNSRSEMNVSTLELGDSALYLCASSWGQGEQYFGPGTRLTVT.

The rearrangement links TRBV30 to TRBJ2-1; 10 positions match TRBD2. Germline lookup yields CDR1 GTSNPN and CDR2 SVGIG (reference sequence). This CDR3 has 15 residues. V was pared by 5 bases and J by 9 bases, with 13 bases of the junction left unmatched. CDR3 nucleotides: TGTGCCTGGGTACTAGCGGGGCGTCATAATGGTGAGCAGTTCTTC. Amino acids: CAWVLAGRHNGEQFF.

The gene calls are TRBV5-4 and TRBJ2-5; 10 bases match TRBD2. Germline V gene lookup returns CDR1 SGHNT and CDR2 YYREEE (reference sequence). Germline trimming cut 3 bases from V and 4 bases from J; bases unmatched to any gene: 6. CDR3 length equals 15 residues. The CDR3 loop reads CASSSALAGVETQYF. CDR3 sequence (DNA): TGTGCCAGCAGCTCGGCCCTAGCGGGAGTAGAGACCCAGTACTTC.

The V and J genes are TRBV11-2 and TRBJ2-7; either TRBD1 or TRBD2 may fit D (5 bases each). Germline CDR1 reads SGHAT; CDR2 reads FQNNGV. V lost 4 bases to trimming and J lost 2 bases, with 15 bases between them. The CDR3 runs to 15 residues. DNA of the CDR3: TGTGCCAGCAGCTCCCCAGGGAGTCTAGCCTACGAGCAGTACTTC. Translated, it gives CASSSPGSLAYEQYF.

This chain uses TRBV5-4 with TRBJ1-6; a possible D gene is TRBD1 (6 bases). The V end was cut by 2 bases, the J end by 14 bases, with 17 bases between. CDR3 size: 14 residues. Germline V lookup: CDR1 SGHNT, CDR2 YYREEE (reference sequence). The CDR3 coding sequence is TGTGCCAGCAGCTTAGGGCAGTCAGGGGCAACCCTCCACTTT. Its protein product is CASSLGQSGATLHF.